This T cell receptor (beta chain) was recovered during a study of T cell changes during pregnancy in multiple sclerosis (dated by TCRdb to between 2019 and 2020). For the wider study: In women with multiple sclerosis, the researchers looked at how the T cell repertoire shifted as pregnancy progressed.

Compared with germline, V lacks 5 bases and J lacks 3 bases; bases without a gene match: 10. The CDR3 contains 15 residues, cysteine and phenylalanine counted. Only the CDR3 region is kept as DNA, spanning 45 bases read in frame from base 1. For CDR1 and CDR2, the germline V gene lists MGHRA and YSYEKL. Preparation of the library involved the immunoSEQ multiplex PCR assay. Imported from immuneACCESS, the table was reduced by TCRdb to in-frame sequences with V and J called. These copies leave out some clones; in studies compared against another copy, an unresolved V gene accounts for under half, and the cause of the remainder is not known. In all, the sample holds about 29,000 clones, and approximately 94% of those were seen once. Roughly 5% of the sample is taken by the ten largest. On this clone itself: It has no known antigen specificity. No qualities accompany the bases; no much larger clone lies one base away.

The rearrangement joined TRBV4-1 to TRBJ2-7; TRBD1 lines up with 7 middle nucleotides. Sample: CD8+ T cells from peripheral blood mononuclear cells, taken before pregnancy. The TCR comes from a female donor with multiple sclerosis, enrolled in a pregnancy study. Read as DNA, the sequence is TGCGCCAGCAGCTTTGCCGGGACAGAAGGCTACGAGCAGTACTTC. This translates into CASSFAGTEGYEQYF.